The 20 T cell receptor beta chains reported below all come from one sample, sequenced in a study of cytomegalovirus exposure and HLA in healthy donors. Researchers ran the PCR with 60 Vbeta and 13 Jbeta primers. TCRdb's table, derived via immunoSEQ multiplex PCR, lists solely in-frame clones and lacks some. The sample yields roughly 140,000 clones, almost 80% seen once. The sequenced sample consisted of PBMCs. These receptors were collected from a young woman in good health and CMV-seronegative.

As for this clone: One end of the junction does not line up with germline, which may come from a read error. The chain recombines TRBV5-6 with TRBJ2-7; 11 bases are shared with TRBD1. The CDR3 extends over 13 amino acids. CDR1 and CDR2 from the germline V gene are SGHDT and YYEEEE. The CDR3 protein is CASSLDRGREQYF. The CDR3 DNA follows: TGTGCCAGCAGTTTGGACAGGGGGCGCGAGCAGTACTTC.

The chain links TRBV5-6 to TRBJ2-5; 8 nucleotides align to TRBD1. J was trimmed by 4 bases and V by 0 bases; bases with no gene match: 8. Germline V gene sequence: CDR1 SGHDT, CDR2 YYEEEE. This CDR3 has 16 amino acids. CDR3 nucleotide sequence: TGTGCCAGCAGCTTGGTACAGGGGGAATCATCAGAGACCCAGTACTTC. Protein product: CASSLVQGESSETQYF.

This clone was counted between two and nine times. The rearrangement uses TRBV2 and TRBJ1-2, with 8 nucleotides matching TRBD1. V was clipped by 7 bases and J by 0 bases; unmatched bases: 4. This CDR3 comprises 14 residues. Germline CDR1 SNHLY, CDR2 FYNNEI. For the CDR3, the DNA is TGTGCCAGCAAGAAGGACAGGGCTAACTATGGCTACACCTTC. Its translation is CASKKDRANYGYTF.

The chain links TRBV7-3 to TRBJ1-1, with D tentatively TRBD1 (5 bases). Trimming left V 2 bases short and J 1 base short, with 14 bases between. Germline lookup yields CDR1 SGHTA and CDR2 FQGTGA. CDR3 size: 16 residues. DNA of the CDR3: TGTGCCAGCAGCTTAGCTAGGGGCGGACCGAACACTGAAGCTTTCTTT. Translating gives CASSLARGGPNTEAFF.

This clone was seen only once. The chain joins TRBV27 to TRBJ2-7; 8 nucleotides agree with TRBD1. This CDR3 region has 14 residues. The trim removed 5 bases at V and 4 bases at J, leaving 7 bases unmatched. Per germline, CDR1 MNHEY and CDR2 SMNVEV (reference sequence). For the CDR3, the DNA is TGTGCCAGCAGTGGCAGGGGGCGCACTTACGAGCAGTACTTC. As protein: CASSGRGRTYEQYF.

The CDR3 coding sequence is TGTGCCAGCAGTGGCCGGGACAGGGGGCAAACTGAAGCTTTCTTT. Protein product: CASSGRDRGQTEAFF. The V call is TRBV5-4, the J call TRBJ1-1, with 12 bases identical to TRBD1. Trimming took 5 bases from V and 5 from J; bases not matched to a gene: 7. The CDR3 contains 15 residues. Per the germline V gene, CDR1 is SGHNT and CDR2 is YYREEE (reference sequence).

This chain uses TRBV5-1 with TRBJ1-2; no definite D call. Trimming removed 4 bases from V and 2 bases from J, with 9 bases in between. This CDR3 has 13 residues. The germline CDR1 and CDR2 sequences are SGHRS and YFSETQ. CDR3: CASSPTGNYGYTF. The CDR3 nucleotides read TGCGCCAGCAGCCCCACGGGGAACTATGGCTACACCTTC.

This sequence joins TRBV5-4 and TRBJ1-2; 7 bases map to TRBD1. After removal of 0 bases from V and 4 bases from J, the junction contained 9 bases not matched to a gene. The CDR3 runs to 16 residues. Germline V gene data show CDR1 as SGHNT and CDR2 as YYREEE (reference sequence). The CDR3 bases are TGTGCCAGCAGCTTGGGGGACGGGGGACAGCTCTATGGCTACACCTTC. Amino acids: CASSLGDGGQLYGYTF.

Only a few counts were recorded for this clone. The chain couples TRBV2 to TRBJ2-7; 8 bases align to TRBD2. The CDR3 is made up of 15 amino acids. Germline V gives CDR1 SNHLY, CDR2 FYNNEI. After removal of 7 bases from V and 2 bases from J, the junction contained 10 bases not matched to a gene. CDR3 coding DNA: TGTGCCAGCAAGGATGCGGGGGGAGACCCCTACGAGCAGTACTTC. It is translated as CASKDAGGDPYEQYF. Together with reference TRBV2 and TRBJ2-7, the CDR3 gives the full variable domain: EPEVTQTPSHQVTQMGQEVILRCVPISNHLYFYWYRQILGQKVEFLVSFYNNEISEKSEIFDDQFSVERPDGSNFTLKIRSTKLEDSAMYFCASKDAGGDPYEQYFGPGTRLTVT.

This clone was detected only once. V is TRBV10-1 and J is TRBJ1-2; TRBD1 agrees at 7 bases. The CDR3 extends over 14 amino acids. The ends lost 8 bases at V and 2 bases at J; junction bases unmatched: 8. Germline assignment: CDR1 WNHNN and CDR2 SYGVQD (reference sequence). The CDR3 bases are TGCGCCAGCCGGGGCCAGGGGGTCAACTATGGCTACACCTTC. It translates to CASRGQGVNYGYTF.

Concerning this clone itself: The germline gene is not matched at one end of the junction; a read error may be the cause. The V and J genes are TRBV6-1 and TRBJ1-1, with D possibly TRBD1 on 5 matching bases. CDR1 is MNHNS and CDR2 is SASEGT in the germline V gene. This CDR3 contains 15 residues. This CDR3 reads CASREGLRTNTEAFF. The CDR3 DNA follows: TGTGCCAGCAGAGAAGGACTCAGGACAAACACTGAAGCTTTCTTT.

The rearrangement uses TRBV29-1 and TRBJ2-3, with 10 bases fitting TRBD2. The J segment lost 4 bases and the V segment lost 8 bases, leaving 9 bases of the junction unmatched. The CDR3 sequence is 14 residues long. CDR1 is SQVTM and CDR2 is ANQGSEA in the germline V gene. In DNA form, the CDR3 reads TGCAGCACCGCTCCCGGGACTAGCGCAGATACGCAGTATTTT. This sequence encodes CSTAPGTSADTQYF.

The rearrangement links TRBV7-2 to TRBJ1-1, with D possibly matching TRBD1 (6 bases). Germline CDR1 is SGHTA and CDR2 is FQGNSA. The CDR3 extends over 15 amino acids. Trimming shortened V by 1 base and J by 1 base, and 10 bases separated the two germline ends. CDR3 in DNA: TGTGCCAGCAGCTTAGTGGGGGGGCCGAACACTGAAGCTTTCTTT. This translates into CASSLVGGPNTEAFF.

This clone has only one observation. The V and J genes are TRBV15 and TRBJ2-1, with 7 positions matching TRBD1. Germline V gives CDR1 LNHNV, CDR2 YYDKDF (reference sequence). The CDR3 extends over 16 amino acids. V lost 0 bases, J lost 2 bases, and 4 bases stayed unmatched. In DNA form, the CDR3 reads TGTGCCACCAGCAGAGATTTAGGGACAGCCTACAATGAGCAGTTCTTC. This gives the protein CATSRDLGTAYNEQFF.

The J gene is TRBJ2-1, the V gene TRBV7-2; TRBD1 matches at 8 bases. The junction had 10 bases not matched to a gene; V was cut back by 5 bases and J by 7 bases. CDR3 size: 15 residues. Germline V lookup: CDR1 SGHTA, CDR2 FQGNSA. CDR3 amino acids: CASSPSRQGRNEQFF. The DNA of the CDR3 is TGTGCCAGCAGCCCCTCGAGACAGGGGAGGAATGAGCAGTTCTTC.

The J gene is TRBJ1-5, the V gene TRBV6-1, with a possible D match to TRBD1 (6 bases). This CDR3 has 15 residues. Germline V lookup: CDR1 MNHNS, CDR2 SASEGT. V lost 6 bases and J 3 bases, leaving 15 bases between the germline ends. DNA for the CDR3: TGTGCCAGCAGGTTTTTGCCAGGGGCCAATCAGCCCCAGCATTTT. It is translated as CASRFLPGANQPQHF.

The chain uses TRBV30 and TRBJ2-5, with TRBD1 as a possible D gene (5 bases). The CDR3 runs 14 residues. Trimming took off 0 bases at V and 4 bases at J, with 12 bases between the two ends. Looked up from germline, CDR1 is GTSNPN and CDR2 is SVGIG (reference sequence). Here the CDR3 DNA reads TGTGCCTGGAGTGTACAAAGGGGTGCAGAGACCCAGTACTTC. The encoded protein is CAWSVQRGAETQYF.

The chain recombines TRBV7-3 with TRBJ1-1; TRBD1 might be the D (6 bases). From germline, CDR1 is SGHTA and CDR2 FQGTGA. The CDR3 is 13 residues long. V was clipped by 5 bases and J by 3 bases, with 10 bases between them. CDR3 DNA: TGTGCCAGCAGCCCACAGGGTTACACTGAAGCTTTCTTT. Translating it yields CASSPQGYTEAFF.

This clone turned up a few times. The V and J genes are TRBV2 and TRBJ1-5; D might be TRBD1 (6 bases). Germline V lookup: CDR1 SNHLY, CDR2 FYNNEI. V gave up 3 bases and J gave up 7 bases, with 13 bases separating them. The CDR3 sequence is 14 residues long. In DNA form, the CDR3 reads TGTGCCAGCAGTGATGGGGGCGTGGGGCAGCCCCAGCATTTT. This gives the protein CASSDGGVGQPQHF.

The chain links TRBV28 to TRBJ2-1; D perhaps matches TRBD1 (6 bases). V shed 5 bases and J shed 2 bases, with 16 bases lying between them. CDR1 and CDR2 from the germline V gene are MDHEN and SYDVKM. The CDR3 loop spans 16 amino acids. The CDR3 region has the DNA TGTGCCAGCAGTAGGGACACTCGAGGGCCCTACAATGAGCAGTTCTTC. Translation gives CASSRDTRGPYNEQFF.